The TCR beta chain under discussion was sequenced for a study of blood T cells in healthy people across ages (dated by TCRdb to between 2014 and 2017). About the investigation overall: In model experiments, template switching captured about one uniquely barcoded TCR beta cDNA molecule for every two T cells. Age-related changes in TCR beta repertoire diversity were measured in the study by deep sequencing normalized with unique cDNA molecular identifiers. Four age groups were formed from the donors: young (average about 16 years), middle-aged (approximately 39), aged (62) and long-lived (around 80). To avoid experimental bias, donors of different ages were randomly spread across the sequencing lanes. Two additional independent replicas of 1 million unique cDNA reads from the same blood draw were analyzed for two donors (one aged 18 to 30 and one aged 80 or older). Broader findings and caveats from the paper: Estimates of total diversity from one million sequenced T cells were regarded as lower bounds and underestimates. There was a strong correlation between observed TCR beta diversity and the percentage of naive T cells measured by flow cytometry. Conclusive comparison of naive and antigen-experienced compartments was prevented by the profiling of bulk unsorted PBMCs. The CMV infection status of donors was not known, potentially confounding age-related changes in expanded clonotypes. Compared with the aged group, more naive CD4+ T cells, fewer expanded clones and increased TCR diversity were shown by the long-lived group, suggesting age selection. Observed TCR beta diversity per million T cells fell roughly linearly with age, and a significant reduction was already apparent by age about 38.

The donors were roughly 40 Caucasian individuals from Russia, aged about 6 to 95 years, who were systemically healthy. Around 9.9 milliliters of peripheral blood were collected from each donor into EDTA-treated Vacutainer tubes. Ficoll-Paque density-gradient centrifugation was used to isolate PBMCs, with at least 7 million obtained per sample. Trizol reagent was used to extract total RNA from PBMCs, with at least 5.5 micrograms per sample. For every donor, flow cytometry on a PBMC aliquot measured the percentage of naive CD45RAhigh/CD27high T cells. Libraries were made using 5' RACE. Sequencing was performed on an Illumina HiSeq 2500. A second PCR of roughly 7 to 11 cycles was performed with a sample-barcoded 5' primer and a J-beta primer mix. Each TCR beta cDNA molecule received a unique molecular identifier from a template-switch 5' adaptor carrying 12 random nucleotides. Each sample yielded at least 3 million CDR3-containing paired-end reads. First-strand cDNA was synthesized from all RNA with the Mint cDNA synthesis kit, primed by a TRBC-specific oligonucleotide. Following uracil-DNA glycosylase treatment, all cDNA underwent a first 18-cycle PCR with the universal primers M1SS and BC2_uni_R. In the source study's methods: For normalization, 1 million high-quality reads, each with a distinct molecular identifier, were randomly selected from each sample. Instead of being binned into consensus sequences, reads with shared molecular identifiers were discarded. MiTCR, with a Q25 quality threshold and the strictest error-elimination algorithm, was used for CDR3 identification, clonotype clustering and error correction. A nonparametric unseen species model with Euler transformation was used to estimate a lower bound on total TCR beta diversity. Starting from the raw public reads, TCRdb applied fastp trimming at Q25, assembled clones with MiXCR and retained in-frame beta chains. Duplicate CDR3 protein sequences are folded into a single record with the most common DNA and genes. These V and J calls are TCRdb output, not the study's own analysis. For this sample the table gives some 1.4 million distinct CDR3 sequences, of which 35% to 45% were detected only once. Of the sample, roughly 7.9% falls within the top ten clones.

Deletion took 0 bases off V and 7 bases off J, with a span of 7 bases between the germline ends. For CDR1 and CDR2, the germline V gene lists SGDLS and YYNGEE. The CDR3 has 13 amino acids, counting the end cysteine and phenylalanine. CDR3 DNA only is kept here, 39 bases in frame from base 1. This clonotype was detected only a few times. Its antigen specificity is not known. No base quality values were provided; no much bigger clone lies one nucleotide off. The receptor was isolated from a woman younger than 35 in good health. Here the chain combines TRBV9 and TRBJ1-4; TRBD1 is a possible D gene, resting on 6 matching bases. Sequencing was done on a sample of blood. The CDR3: CASSVGTAEKLFF. The nucleotide sequence is TGTGCCAGCAGCGTAGGGACAGCTGAAAAACTGTTTTTT.